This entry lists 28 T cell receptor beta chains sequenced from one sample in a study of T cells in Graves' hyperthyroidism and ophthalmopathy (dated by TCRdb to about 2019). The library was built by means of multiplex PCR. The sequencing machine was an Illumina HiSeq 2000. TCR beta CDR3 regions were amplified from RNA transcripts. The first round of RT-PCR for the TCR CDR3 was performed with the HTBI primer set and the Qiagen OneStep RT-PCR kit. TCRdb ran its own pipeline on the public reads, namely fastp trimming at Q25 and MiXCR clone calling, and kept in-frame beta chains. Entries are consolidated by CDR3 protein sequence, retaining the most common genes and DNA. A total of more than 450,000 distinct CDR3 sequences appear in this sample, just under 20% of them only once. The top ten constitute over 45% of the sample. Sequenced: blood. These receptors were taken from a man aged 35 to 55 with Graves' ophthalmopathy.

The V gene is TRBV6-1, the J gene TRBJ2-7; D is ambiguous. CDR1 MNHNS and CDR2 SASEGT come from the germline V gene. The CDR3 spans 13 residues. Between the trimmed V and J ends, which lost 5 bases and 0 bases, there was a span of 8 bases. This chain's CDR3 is CASSTTASYEQYF. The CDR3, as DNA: TGTGCCAGCAGTACTACAGCCTCCTACGAGCAGTACTTC.

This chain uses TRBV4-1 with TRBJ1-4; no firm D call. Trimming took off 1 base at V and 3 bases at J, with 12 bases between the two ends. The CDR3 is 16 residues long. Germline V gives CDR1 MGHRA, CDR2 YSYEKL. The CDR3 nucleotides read TGCGCCAGCAGCCAAGTGAATGACGCAGCTAATGAAAAACTGTTTTTT. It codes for CASSQVNDAANEKLFF.

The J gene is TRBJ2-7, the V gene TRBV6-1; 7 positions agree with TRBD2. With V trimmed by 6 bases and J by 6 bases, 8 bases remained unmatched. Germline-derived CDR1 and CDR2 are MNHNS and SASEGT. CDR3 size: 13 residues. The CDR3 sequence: CASRSPGRAEQYF. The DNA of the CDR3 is TGTGCCAGCAGGTCCCCAGGGAGGGCCGAGCAGTACTTC.

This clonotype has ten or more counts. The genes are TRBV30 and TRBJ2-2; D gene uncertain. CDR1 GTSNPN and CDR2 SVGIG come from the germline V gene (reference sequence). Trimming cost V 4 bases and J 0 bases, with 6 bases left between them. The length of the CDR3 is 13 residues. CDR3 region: CAWIRSNTGELFF. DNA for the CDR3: TGTGCCTGGATACGATCGAACACCGGGGAGCTGTTTTTT.

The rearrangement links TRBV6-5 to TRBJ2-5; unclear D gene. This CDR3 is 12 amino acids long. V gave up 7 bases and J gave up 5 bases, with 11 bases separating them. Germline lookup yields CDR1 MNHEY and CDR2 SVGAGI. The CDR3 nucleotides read TGTGCCAGCACTCACTATGATGAGACCCAGTACTTC. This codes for CASTHYDETQYF.

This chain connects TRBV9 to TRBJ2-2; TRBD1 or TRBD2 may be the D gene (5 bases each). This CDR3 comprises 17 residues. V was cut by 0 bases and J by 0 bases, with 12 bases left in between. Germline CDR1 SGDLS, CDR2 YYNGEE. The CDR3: CASSVDGGFTNTGELFF. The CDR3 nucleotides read TGTGCCAGCAGCGTAGATGGGGGATTCACGAACACCGGGGAGCTGTTTTTT.

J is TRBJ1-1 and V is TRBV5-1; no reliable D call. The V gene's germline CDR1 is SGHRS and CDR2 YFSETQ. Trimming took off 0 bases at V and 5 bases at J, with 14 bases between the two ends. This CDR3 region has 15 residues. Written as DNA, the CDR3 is TGCGCCAGCAGCTTGGGGGTCACCGCGGGGACTGAAGCTTTCTTT. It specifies CASSLGVTAGTEAFF.

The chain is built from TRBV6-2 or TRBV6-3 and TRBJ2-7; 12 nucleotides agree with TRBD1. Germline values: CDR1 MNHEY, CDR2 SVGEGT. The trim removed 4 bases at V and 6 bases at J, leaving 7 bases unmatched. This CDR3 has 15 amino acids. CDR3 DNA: TGTGCCAGCAGTTCCGAGGGGACAGGGGGCCGCGAGCAGTACTTC. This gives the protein CASSSEGTGGREQYF.

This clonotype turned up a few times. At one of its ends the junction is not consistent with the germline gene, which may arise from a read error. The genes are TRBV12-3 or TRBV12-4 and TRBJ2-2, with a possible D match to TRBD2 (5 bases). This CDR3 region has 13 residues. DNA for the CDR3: TGTGCCAGCAGATTAGGGAGAAGCGGGGAGCTGTTTTTT. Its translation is CASRLGRSGELFF.

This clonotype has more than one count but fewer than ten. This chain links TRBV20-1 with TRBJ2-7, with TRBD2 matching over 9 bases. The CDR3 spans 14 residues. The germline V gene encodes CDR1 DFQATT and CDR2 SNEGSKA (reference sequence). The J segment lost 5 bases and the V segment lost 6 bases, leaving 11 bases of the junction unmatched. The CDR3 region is CSAAKEGGRDEQYF. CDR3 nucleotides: TGCAGTGCCGCGAAAGAGGGCGGGAGGGACGAGCAGTACTTC.

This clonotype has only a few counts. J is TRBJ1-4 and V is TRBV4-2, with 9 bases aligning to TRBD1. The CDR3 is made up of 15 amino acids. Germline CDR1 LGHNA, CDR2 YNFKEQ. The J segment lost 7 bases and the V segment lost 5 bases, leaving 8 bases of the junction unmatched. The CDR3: CASSKALGQGEKLFF. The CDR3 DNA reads TGTGCCAGCAGCAAAGCTTTGGGACAGGGTGAAAAACTGTTTTTT.

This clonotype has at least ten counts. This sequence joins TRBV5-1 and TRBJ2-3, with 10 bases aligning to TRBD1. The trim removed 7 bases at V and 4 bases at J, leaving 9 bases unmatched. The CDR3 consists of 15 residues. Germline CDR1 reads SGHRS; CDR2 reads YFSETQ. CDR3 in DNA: TGCGCCAGCGGCCGCGGGGACAGGGGTGCAGATACGCAGTATTTT. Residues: CASGRGDRGADTQYF.

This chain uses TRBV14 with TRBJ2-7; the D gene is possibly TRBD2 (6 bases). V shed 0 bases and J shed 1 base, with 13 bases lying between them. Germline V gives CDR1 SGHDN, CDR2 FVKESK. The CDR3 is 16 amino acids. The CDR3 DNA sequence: TGTGCCAGCAGCCAAGATGACGGGGCGGGGTCCTACGAGCAGTACTTC. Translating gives CASSQDDGAGSYEQYF.

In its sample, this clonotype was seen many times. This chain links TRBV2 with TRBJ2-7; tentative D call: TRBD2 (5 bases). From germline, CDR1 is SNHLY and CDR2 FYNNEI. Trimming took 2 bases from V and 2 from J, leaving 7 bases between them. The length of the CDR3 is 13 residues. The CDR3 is CASSEPGAYEQYF. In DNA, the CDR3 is TGTGCCAGCAGTGAACCCGGGGCCTACGAGCAGTACTTC.

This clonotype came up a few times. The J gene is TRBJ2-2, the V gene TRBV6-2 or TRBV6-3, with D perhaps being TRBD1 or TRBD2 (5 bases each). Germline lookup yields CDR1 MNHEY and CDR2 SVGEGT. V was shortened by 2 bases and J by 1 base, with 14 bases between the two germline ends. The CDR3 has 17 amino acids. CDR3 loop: CASSYRWAGRNTGELFF. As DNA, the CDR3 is TGTGCCAGCAGTTACAGGTGGGCAGGGAGGAACACCGGGGAGCTGTTTTTT.

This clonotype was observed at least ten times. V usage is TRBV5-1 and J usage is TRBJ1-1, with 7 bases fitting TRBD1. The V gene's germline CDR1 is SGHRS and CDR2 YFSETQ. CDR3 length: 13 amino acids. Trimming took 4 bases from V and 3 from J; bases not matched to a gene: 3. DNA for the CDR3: TGCGCCAGCAGCGCCACAGGGGACACTGAAGCTTTCTTT. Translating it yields CASSATGDTEAFF.

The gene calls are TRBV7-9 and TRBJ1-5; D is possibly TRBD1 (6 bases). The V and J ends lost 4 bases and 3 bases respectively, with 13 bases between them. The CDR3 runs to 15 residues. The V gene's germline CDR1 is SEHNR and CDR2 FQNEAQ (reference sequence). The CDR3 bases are TGTGCCAGCAGCTACGAGGGGGGAGACAATCAGCCCCAGCATTTT. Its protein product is CASSYEGGDNQPQHF.

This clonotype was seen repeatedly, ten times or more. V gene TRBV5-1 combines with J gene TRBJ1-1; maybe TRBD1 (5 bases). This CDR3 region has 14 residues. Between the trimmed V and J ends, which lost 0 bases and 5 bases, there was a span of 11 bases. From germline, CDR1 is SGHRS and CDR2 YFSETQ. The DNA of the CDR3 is TGCGCCAGCAGCTTGGACCCAGGGCAAACTGAAGCTTTCTTT. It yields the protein CASSLDPGQTEAFF.

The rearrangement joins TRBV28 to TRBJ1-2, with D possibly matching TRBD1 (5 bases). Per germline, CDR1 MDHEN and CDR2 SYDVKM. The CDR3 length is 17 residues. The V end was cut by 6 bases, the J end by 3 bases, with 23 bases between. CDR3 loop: CASSPQSATVLYYGYTF. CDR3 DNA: TGTGCCAGCAGCCCCCAGAGTGCGACAGTCCTTTACTATGGCTACACCTTC.

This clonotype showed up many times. The CDR3 loop reads CASSPRPGDEQYF. The CDR3 coding sequence is TGTGCCAGCAGTCCCCGTCCAGGGGACGAGCAGTACTTC. This chain joins TRBV6-1 and TRBJ2-7, with D perhaps TRBD1 (6 bases). CDR3 length: 13 residues. The V gene's germline CDR1 is MNHNS and CDR2 SASEGT. V lost 5 bases, J lost 5 bases, and 13 bases lay in between.

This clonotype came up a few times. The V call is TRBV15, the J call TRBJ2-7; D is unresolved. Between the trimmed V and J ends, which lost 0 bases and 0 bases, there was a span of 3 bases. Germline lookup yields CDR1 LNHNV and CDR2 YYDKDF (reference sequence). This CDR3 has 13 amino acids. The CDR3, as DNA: TGTGCCACCAGCAGAGATACCTCCTACGAGCAGTACTTC. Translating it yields CATSRDTSYEQYF.

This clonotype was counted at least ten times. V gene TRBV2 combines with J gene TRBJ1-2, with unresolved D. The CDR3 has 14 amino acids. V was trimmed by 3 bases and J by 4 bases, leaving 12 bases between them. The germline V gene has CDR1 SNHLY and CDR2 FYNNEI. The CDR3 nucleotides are TGTGCCAGCAGTGAGGCGGCAGCAAGCTATGGCTACACCTTC. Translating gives CASSEAAASYGYTF.

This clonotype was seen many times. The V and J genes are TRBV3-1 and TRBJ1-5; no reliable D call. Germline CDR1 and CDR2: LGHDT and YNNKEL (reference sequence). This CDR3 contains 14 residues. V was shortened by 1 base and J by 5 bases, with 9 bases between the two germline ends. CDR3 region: CASSQGGSYQPQHF. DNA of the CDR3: TGTGCCAGCAGCCAAGGTGGCAGCTATCAGCCCCAGCATTTT.

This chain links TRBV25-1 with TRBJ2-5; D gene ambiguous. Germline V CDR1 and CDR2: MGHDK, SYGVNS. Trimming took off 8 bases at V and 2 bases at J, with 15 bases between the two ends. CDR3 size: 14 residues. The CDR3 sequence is CASSRYGVQETQYF. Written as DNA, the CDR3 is TGTGCCAGCTCCCGTTATGGGGTGCAAGAGACCCAGTACTTC.

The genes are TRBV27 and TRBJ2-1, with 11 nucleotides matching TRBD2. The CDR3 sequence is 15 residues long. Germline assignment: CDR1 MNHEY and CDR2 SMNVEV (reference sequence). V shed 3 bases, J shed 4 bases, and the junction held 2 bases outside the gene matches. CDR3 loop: CASSFTSGRYNEQFF. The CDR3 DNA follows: TGTGCCAGCAGTTTTACTAGCGGGAGATACAATGAGCAGTTCTTC.

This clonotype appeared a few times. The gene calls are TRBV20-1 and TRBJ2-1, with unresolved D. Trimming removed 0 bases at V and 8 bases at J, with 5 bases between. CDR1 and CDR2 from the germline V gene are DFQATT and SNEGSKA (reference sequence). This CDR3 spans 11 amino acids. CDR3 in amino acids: CSARDWYEQFF. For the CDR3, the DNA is TGCAGTGCTAGAGATTGGTATGAGCAGTTCTTC.

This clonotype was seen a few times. As DNA, the CDR3 is TGCGCCAGCAGTGGAAGGTACCCTGCCGGGGAGCAGTTCTTC. This encodes CASSGRYPAGEQFF. The V gene is TRBV10-1, the J gene TRBJ2-1; D is unresolved. The V gene lost 4 bases and the J gene lost 10 bases, with 17 bases spanning the gap. This CDR3 has 14 amino acids. Per the germline V gene, CDR1 is WNHNN and CDR2 is SYGVQD (reference sequence).

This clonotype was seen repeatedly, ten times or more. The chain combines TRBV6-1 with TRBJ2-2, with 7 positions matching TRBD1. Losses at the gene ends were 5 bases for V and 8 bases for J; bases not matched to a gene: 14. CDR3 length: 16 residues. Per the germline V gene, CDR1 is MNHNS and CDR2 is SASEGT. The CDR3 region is CASSQPRDRPFGELFF. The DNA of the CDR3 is TGTGCCAGCAGTCAACCCCGGGACAGACCTTTTGGGGAGCTGTTTTTT.